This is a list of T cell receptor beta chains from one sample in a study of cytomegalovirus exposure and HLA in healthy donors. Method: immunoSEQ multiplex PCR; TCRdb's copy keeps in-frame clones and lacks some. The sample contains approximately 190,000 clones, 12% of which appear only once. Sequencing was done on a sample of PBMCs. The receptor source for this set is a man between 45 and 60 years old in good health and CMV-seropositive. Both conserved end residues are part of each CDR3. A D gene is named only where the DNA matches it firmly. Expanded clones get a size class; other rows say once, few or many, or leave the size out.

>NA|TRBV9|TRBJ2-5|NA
TGTGCCAGCAGCGTAGCTGGGCCGCAGGAGACCCAGTACTTC
CASSVAGPQETQYF
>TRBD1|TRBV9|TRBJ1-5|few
TGTGCCAGCAGCCCCCGGGACAGGGGGCATCAGCCCCAGCATTTT
CASSPRDRGHQPQHF
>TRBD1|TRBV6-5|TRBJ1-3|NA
TGTGCCAGCAGTTCGACAGGGACCTCTGGAAACACCATATATTTT
CASSSTGTSGNTIYF
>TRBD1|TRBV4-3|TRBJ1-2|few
TGCGCCAGCAGCCAAGATTCGGGGACAGGGGTTGGCTACACCTTC
CASSQDSGTGVGYTF
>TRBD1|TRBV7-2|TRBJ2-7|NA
TGTGCCAGCACCCCGGACAGGACATCCTACGAGCAGTACTTC
CASTPDRTSYEQYF
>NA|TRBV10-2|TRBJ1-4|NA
TGCGCCAGCAGTGAGAGGGGGGGCGAAGGTGGCGAAAAACTGTTTTTT
CASSERGGEGGEKLFF
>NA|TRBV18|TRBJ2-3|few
TGTGCCAGCTCACCACCGACAGAGTTCACAGATACGCAGTATTTT
CASSPPTEFTDTQYF
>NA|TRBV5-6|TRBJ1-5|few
TGTGCCAGCAGCCCTGGACTGTATAGCAATCAGCCCCAGCATTTT
CASSPGLYSNQPQHF
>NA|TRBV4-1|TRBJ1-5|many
TGCGCCAGCAGCCTGGGTGGGGGGGGCGCCTCCCAGCCCCAGCATTTT
CASSLGGGGASQPQHF
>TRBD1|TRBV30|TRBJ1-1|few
TGTGCCTGGAGTCGGGGACAGGGGAGGAACACTGAAGCTTTCTTT
CAWSRGQGRNTEAFF
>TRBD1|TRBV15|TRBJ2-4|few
TGTGCCACCAGCAGAGTGGGGACAGGGAGGACGGACATTCAGTACTTC
CATSRVGTGRTDIQYF
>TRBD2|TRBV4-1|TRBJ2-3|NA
TGCGCCAGCAGCCAACTTCCCGGGGGGGGAGGTACGCAGTATTTT
CASSQLPGGGGTQYF
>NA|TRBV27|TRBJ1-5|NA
TGTGCCAGCAGTTTACAGGGTGATCGCAATCAGCCCCAGCATTTT
CASSLQGDRNQPQHF
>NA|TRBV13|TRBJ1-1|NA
TGTGCCAGCAGCACTTATATGAACACTGAAGCTTTCTTT
CASSTYMNTEAFF
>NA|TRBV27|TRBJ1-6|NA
TGTGCCAGCAGGGGGGGTGGGATGGCCTATAATTCACCCCTCCACTTT
CASRGGGMAYNSPLHF
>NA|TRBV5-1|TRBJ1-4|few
TGCGCCAGCAGACCCGCTCCGGGGGGCCAGGAAAAACTGTTTTTT
CASRPAPGGQEKLFF
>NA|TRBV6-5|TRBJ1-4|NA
TGTGCCAGCAGCCCCTCAGGGGCCGAAAAACTGTTTTTT
CASSPSGAEKLFF
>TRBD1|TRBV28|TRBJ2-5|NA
TGTGCCAGCAGTTTGGGGACAGGGGGCTGGGAGACCCAGTACTTC
CASSLGTGGWETQYF
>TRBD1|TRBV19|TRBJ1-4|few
TGTGCCAGTAGTCCGGGACAGCTTAATGAAAAACTGTTTTTT
CASSPGQLNEKLFF
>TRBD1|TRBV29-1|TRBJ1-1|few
TGCAGCGTGTGGACAGGGCGGAACACTGAAGCTTTCTTT
CSVWTGRNTEAFF
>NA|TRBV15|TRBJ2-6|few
TGTGCCACCAGCAGAGATGAGGACTCTGGGGCCAACGTCCTGACTTTC
CATSRDEDSGANVLTF
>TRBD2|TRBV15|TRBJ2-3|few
TGTGCCACCAGCGGAGGCGCTGGCGGGGGGACAGATACGCAGTATTTT
CATSGGAGGGTDTQYF